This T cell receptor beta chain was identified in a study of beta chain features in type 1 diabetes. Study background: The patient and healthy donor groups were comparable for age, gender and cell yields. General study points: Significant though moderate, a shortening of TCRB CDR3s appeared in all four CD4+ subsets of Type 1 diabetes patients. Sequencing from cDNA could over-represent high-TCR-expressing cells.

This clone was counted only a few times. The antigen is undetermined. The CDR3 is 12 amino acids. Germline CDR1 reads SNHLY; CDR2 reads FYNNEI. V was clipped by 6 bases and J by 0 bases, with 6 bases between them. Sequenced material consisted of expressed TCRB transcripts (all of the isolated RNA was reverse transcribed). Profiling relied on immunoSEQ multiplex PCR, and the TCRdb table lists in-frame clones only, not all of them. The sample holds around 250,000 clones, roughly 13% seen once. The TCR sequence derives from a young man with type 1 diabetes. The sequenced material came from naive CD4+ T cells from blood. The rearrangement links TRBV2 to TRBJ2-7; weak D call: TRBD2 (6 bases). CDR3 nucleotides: TGTGCCAGCAGGGGAGGCTCCTACGAGCAGTACTTC. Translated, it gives CASRGGSYEQYF.